This T cell receptor (beta chain) was observed in a study of blood T cells in healthy people across ages. This clonotype has only a few counts. Germline CDR1 MDHEN, CDR2 SYDVKM. The V end lost 5 bases, the J end lost 8 bases, and 15 bases lay between the germline ends. The CDR3 totals 13 residues. The use of a sample-barcoded 5' primer and a J-beta primer mix characterized a second PCR of roughly 6 to 11 cycles. TCRdb analysed the 5' RACE reads with MiXCR anew, one entry per CDR3 protein. The sample includes approximately 1.5 million distinct CDR3 sequences, 40% to 45% of them seen just once. The clonotype originates from a woman younger than 35 in good health. The sample comprised blood. V gene TRBV28 combines with J gene TRBJ1-2, with D unclear. CDR3 bases: TGTGCCAGCAGTCCAGACTGGGCTAGGGGCTACACCTTC. Protein sequence: CASSPDWARGYTF.